The 20 T cell receptor beta chains presented below share a single source sample, sequenced in a study of shared clonotypes between healthy human individuals (dated by TCRdb to about 2020). Library prep was done by the immunoSEQ multiplex PCR assay. Imported from immuneACCESS, the table was reduced by TCRdb to in-frame sequences with V and J called. These copies leave out some clones; in studies compared against another copy, an unresolved V gene accounts for under half, and the cause of the remainder is not known. In all, the sample holds 950,000 to 1,100,000 clones, and about three quarters of those were seen once. The ten largest make up about 1.5% of the sample. Specimen: memory CD4+ T cells sorted from blood. Explained via the paper, the cell subset or site label denotes: CD45RA-negative fraction. The source of these receptors is a man aged 18 to 30 in good health.

This clone showed up just a few times. The V call is TRBV9, the J call TRBJ2-7, with TRBD2 matching 8 bases. The CDR3 spans 16 residues. V lost 3 bases to trimming and J lost 3 bases; unmatched junction nucleotides: 11. Per the germline V gene, CDR1 is SGDLS and CDR2 is YYNGEE. CDR3 in DNA: TGTGCCAGCAGCGAATCTGGAGCGGGAGTGGTCTACGAGCAGTACTTC. Translated: CASSESGAGVVYEQYF.

The count of this clone is one. The chain joins TRBV29-1 to TRBJ1-1, with D maybe TRBD1 (5 bases). Germline CDR1 and CDR2: SQVTM and ANQGSEA. V lost 5 bases and J 5 bases, leaving 12 bases between the germline ends. The CDR3 runs 12 residues. Written as DNA, the CDR3 is TGCAGCGTTAGGGCAGGGATGACTGAAGCTTTCTTT. This codes for CSVRAGMTEAFF.

The rearrangement uses TRBV9 and TRBJ2-6, with D unclear. Trimming took 0 bases from V and 0 from J, leaving 10 bases between them. Germline V lookup: CDR1 SGDLS, CDR2 YYNGEE. The length of the CDR3 is 17 residues. The CDR3 reads CASSVAGIPSGANVLTF. CDR3 DNA sequence: TGTGCCAGCAGCGTAGCCGGAATCCCCTCTGGGGCCAACGTCCTGACTTTC. Combining the CDR3 with reference TRBV9 and TRBJ2-6 gives the whole variable domain DSGVTQTPKHLITATGQRVTLRCSPRSGDLSVYWYQQSLDQGLQFLIQYYNGEERAKGNILERFSAQQFPDLHSELNLSSLELGDSALYFCASSVAGIPSGANVLTFGAGSRLTVL.

This chain links TRBV7-8 with TRBJ2-3; no clear D gene. With 5 bases removed from V and 2 bases from J, the gap between germline ends came to 14 bases. From germline, CDR1 is SGHVS and CDR2 FQNEAQ. The CDR3 sequence is 15 residues long. The CDR3 coding sequence is TGTGCCAGCAGCCCTGGTGGTATCCTCACAGATACGCAGTATTTT. It specifies CASSPGGILTDTQYF. The full variable domain, with the rest looked up from reference TRBV7-8 and TRBJ2-3, is GAGVSQSPRYKVAKRGQDVALRCDPISGHVSLFWYQQALGQGPEFLTYFQNEAQLDKSGLPSDRFFAERPEGSVSTLKIQRTQQEDSAVYLCASSPGGILTDTQYFGPGTRLTVL.

CDR3 protein: CASSLRQEIIGNEQFF. The CDR3 DNA follows: TGTGCCAGCAGCCTACGACAGGAGATTATTGGGAATGAGCAGTTCTTC. The J gene is TRBJ2-1, the V gene TRBV14, with D perhaps TRBD1 (6 bases). This CDR3 is built from 16 residues. Germline-derived CDR1 and CDR2 are SGHDN and FVKESK. Trimming removed 4 bases at V and 7 bases at J, with 20 bases between.

The rearrangement links TRBV5-4 to TRBJ2-7; 10 bases agree with TRBD2. The germline V gene has CDR1 SGHNT and CDR2 YYREEE (reference sequence). Germline trimming cut 2 bases from V and 6 bases from J; bases unmatched to any gene: 11. The CDR3 has 16 amino acids. CDR3 sequence: CASSLRGPSGRGEQYF. DNA of the CDR3: TGTGCCAGCAGCTTACGGGGCCCTAGCGGGAGAGGCGAGCAGTACTTC.

The chain links TRBV5-1 to TRBJ2-3; D remains ambiguous. V was cut by 0 bases and J by 8 bases, with 10 bases left in between. The CDR3 totals 13 residues. Germline CDR1 reads SGHRS; CDR2 reads YFSETQ. The CDR3 reads CASSLEPSGTQYF. CDR3 sequence (DNA): TGCGCCAGCAGCTTGGAACCTTCCGGTACGCAGTATTTT.

The chain uses TRBV2 and TRBJ2-5; TRBD2 agrees at 7 bases. The CDR3 loop spans 16 amino acids. Per the germline V gene, CDR1 is SNHLY and CDR2 is FYNNEI. Unmatched junction bases numbered 7, after V lost 0 bases and J lost 3 bases. CDR3 amino acids: CASSEAMGRVKETQYF. Written as DNA, the CDR3 is TGTGCCAGCAGTGAAGCAATGGGGAGGGTAAAAGAGACCCAGTACTTC.

The chain is built from TRBV19 and TRBJ2-5; possible D gene TRBD1, 6 bases. This CDR3 is 16 amino acids long. V lost 7 bases and J 5 bases, leaving 23 bases between the germline ends. CDR1 and CDR2 (germline): LNHDA, SQIVND (reference sequence). Here the CDR3 reads CASTITSSDRHETQYF. In DNA, the CDR3 is TGTGCCAGTACCATTACCTCGTCGGACAGACACGAGACCCAGTACTTC.

This rearrangement joins TRBV10-2 to TRBJ1-1; D ambiguous. This CDR3 comprises 14 residues. Germline CDR1 is WSHSY and CDR2 is SAAADI. The V and J ends lost 1 base and 5 bases respectively, with 11 bases between them. CDR3 region: CASSEWAAGTEAFF. DNA of the CDR3: TGCGCCAGCAGTGAGTGGGCAGCGGGAACTGAAGCTTTCTTT.

The rearrangement links TRBV10-3 to TRBJ2-3, with D tentatively TRBD2 (6 bases). Between the trimmed V and J ends, which lost 4 bases and 6 bases, there was a span of 8 bases. This CDR3 has 12 amino acids. The V gene's germline CDR1 is ENHRY and CDR2 SYGVKD. The CDR3 protein is CAISVGGDTQYF. CDR3 DNA sequence: TGTGCCATCAGTGTTGGGGGGGATACGCAGTATTTT.

The chain joins TRBV10-3 to TRBJ1-4; D unclear. The length of the CDR3 is 15 residues. Germline V lookup: CDR1 ENHRY, CDR2 SYGVKD. The V gene lost 2 bases and the J gene lost 8 bases, with 15 bases spanning the gap. The CDR3 DNA sequence: TGTGCCATCAGTGAGGGAGCCACCTCGGGGGAAAAACTGTTTTTT. Encoded protein: CAISEGATSGEKLFF.

The V gene is TRBV30, the J gene TRBJ2-7, with a possible D match to TRBD2 (7 bases). The CDR3 contains 14 residues. V was shortened by 3 bases and J by 2 bases, with 14 bases between the two germline ends. Per germline, CDR1 GTSNPN and CDR2 SVGIG (reference sequence). Written as DNA, the CDR3 is TGTGCCTGGAGGGGGAGGGGGTTGACCTACGAGCAGTACTTC. Protein product: CAWRGRGLTYEQYF.

This chain joins TRBV5-1 and TRBJ1-2, with 8 bases aligning to TRBD1. The junction had 2 bases not matched to a gene; V was cut back by 2 bases and J by 8 bases. CDR1 and CDR2 from the germline V gene are SGHRS and YFSETQ. This CDR3 contains 12 residues. This chain's CDR3 is CASSFPGGGYTF. CDR3 sequence (DNA): TGCGCCAGCAGCTTCCCAGGGGGCGGCTACACCTTC.

The rearrangement links TRBV5-4 to TRBJ1-4; D is perhaps TRBD1 (5 bases). This CDR3 contains 14 residues. Germline V gene sequence: CDR1 SGHNT, CDR2 YYREEE (reference sequence). Trimming stripped 2 bases from V and 7 bases from J, with 12 bases between. The CDR3 sequence is CASSFGGTGEKLFF. The CDR3 DNA is TGTGCCAGCAGCTTCGGGGGTACGGGTGAAAAACTGTTTTTT.

V and J are TRBV2 and TRBJ1-6; D unresolved. Germline CDR1 and CDR2: SNHLY and FYNNEI. V shed 5 bases and J shed 9 bases, with 14 bases lying between them. The CDR3 loop spans 14 amino acids. The CDR3 spells CASSPLGSGSPLHF. The CDR3 bases are TGTGCCAGCAGTCCCCTGGGTTCAGGTTCACCCCTCCACTTT.

The chain links TRBV28 to TRBJ2-1, with D possibly matching TRBD1 (5 bases). Trimming left V 8 bases short and J 6 bases short, with 20 bases between. The V gene's germline CDR1 is MDHEN and CDR2 SYDVKM. The CDR3 extends over 15 amino acids. CDR3 residues: CASFSFAQGGNEQFF. CDR3 DNA sequence: TGTGCCAGCTTCAGTTTCGCGCAGGGTGGCAATGAGCAGTTCTTC.

The chain couples TRBV15 to TRBJ2-3, with D uncertain. Germline CDR1 reads LNHNV; CDR2 reads YYDKDF (reference sequence). This CDR3 region has 15 residues. The V gene lost 0 bases and the J gene lost 2 bases, with 9 bases spanning the gap. CDR3 nucleotide sequence: TGTGCCACCAGCAGAGATCCGCAAACCACAGATACGCAGTATTTT. Residues: CATSRDPQTTDTQYF.

CDR3 amino acids: CASSETGFSTDTQYF. CDR3 nucleotide sequence: TGCGCCAGCAGTGAGACAGGATTCAGCACAGATACGCAGTATTTT. The rearrangement joins TRBV10-1 to TRBJ2-3; maybe TRBD1 (5 bases). The germline CDR1 and CDR2 sequences are WNHNN and SYGVQD (reference sequence). V shed 2 bases and J shed 0 bases, with 9 bases lying between them. This CDR3 region has 15 residues.

The rearrangement joins TRBV7-3 to TRBJ2-2, with no clear D. Germline values: CDR1 SGHTA, CDR2 FQGTGA. The CDR3 runs 14 residues. V was pared by 2 bases and J by 3 bases, with 7 bases between. CDR3 sequence reads: CASSLSADTGELFF. The CDR3 region has the DNA TGTGCCAGCAGCTTATCCGCAGACACCGGGGAGCTGTTTTTT.